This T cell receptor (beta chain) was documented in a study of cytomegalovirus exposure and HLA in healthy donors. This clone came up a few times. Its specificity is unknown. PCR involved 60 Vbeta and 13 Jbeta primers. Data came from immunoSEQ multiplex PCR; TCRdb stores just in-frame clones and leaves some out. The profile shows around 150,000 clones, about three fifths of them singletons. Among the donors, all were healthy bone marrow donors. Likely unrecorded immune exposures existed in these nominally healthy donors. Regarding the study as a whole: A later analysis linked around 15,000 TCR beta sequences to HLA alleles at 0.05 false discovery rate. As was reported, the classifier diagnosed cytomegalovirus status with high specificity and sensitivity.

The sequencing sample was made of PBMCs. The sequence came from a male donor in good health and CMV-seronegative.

CDR3 DNA: TGTGCTAGTGGTTTAGTGAGCTCCTACAATGAGCAGTTCTTC. Its protein is CASGLVSSYNEQFF. The genes are TRBV12-5 and TRBJ2-1; no reliable D call. The CDR3 length is 14 residues. Germline V lookup: CDR1 LGHNT, CDR2 FRNRAP. Trimming pared 3 bases from V and 0 bases from J, leaving 6 bases between. Looking up the rest from reference TRBV12-5 and TRBJ2-1 gives the full variable domain: DARVTQTPRHKVTEMGQEVTMRCQPILGHNTVFWYRQTMMQGLELLAYFRNRAPLDDSGMPKDRFSAEMPDATLATLKIQPSEPRDSAVYFCASGLVSSYNEQFFGPGTRLTVL.